This TCR beta chain was sequenced during a study of blood T cell repertoires in COVID-19. Per the germline V gene, CDR1 is LGHDT and CDR2 is YNNKEL (reference sequence). This CDR3 has 16 amino acids. Unmatched junction bases numbered 4, after V lost 3 bases and J lost 1 base. Clones were sequenced by immunoSEQ multiplex PCR, and TCRdb holds only the in-frame ones, with some missing. The data show over 150,000 clones, approximately 91% seen once. Sequencing used peripheral blood. The sequence was obtained from a man aged 18 to 30 with acute or convalescent COVID-19. This chain links TRBV3-1 (or the pseudogene TRBV3-2) with TRBJ2-5, with 11 bases matching TRBD2. The CDR3 spells CASSQPGLAGQETQYF. The CDR3 DNA reads as TGTGCCAGCAGCCAGCCCGGACTAGCGGGCCAAGAGACCCAGTACTTC.